This paragraph covers one TCR beta chain sequence. Clones were read by immunoSEQ multiplex PCR, and TCRdb kept only the in-frame ones, dropping some. The table lists some 400,000 clones, over 75% of them singletons. The sample is drawn from a study of blood T cell repertoires in COVID-19. Study details: The study drew acute and convalescent COVID-19 samples from the United States, Italy and Spain. T cells, B-cell-depleted T cells, or PBMCs provided the cDNA or gDNA that served as material.

Enrolled through a virtual design, the participants were between roughly 18 and 89 years of age and came from about two dozen US areas. Cohort assignment relied on participant-reported clinical history. The TCR comes from a man aged 25-40 years who had recovered from COVID-19. The sample taken for sequencing was PBMCs or T cells enriched from blood (not recorded which).

CDR3 amino acids: CASSLGYPVLPPKRKQETQYF. DNA of the CDR3: TGTGCCAGCAGCTTAGGTTATCCGGTGCTACCCCCCAAACGAAAGCAAGAGACCCAGTACTTC. The chain employs TRBV7-8 and TRBJ2-5; D is unresolved. Trimming removed 1 base at V and 2 bases at J, with 29 bases between. This CDR3 comprises 21 residues. CDR1 is SGHVS and CDR2 is FQNEAQ in the germline V gene.